This T cell receptor (beta chain) was sequenced during a study of T cell responses to AZD1222 COVID-19 vaccine. In the study overall: Second doses at about 4 or about 12 weeks were pooled.

A remark on this clone: The target antigen is unknown.

The study, taken as a whole, reports: Spike-spanning, vaccine-associated CD4 TCRs were dominant at 160-218 and 743-854. Donors were mostly white British, more females; clonal diversity possibly underestimated. Nearly half of spike-specific TCRs reportedly go after variant regions that carry no mutations.

Data came from immunoSEQ multiplex PCR; TCRdb stores just in-frame clones and leaves some out. The sample has about 130,000 clones, 80% to 90% seen once. Germline V CDR1 and CDR2: MDHEN, SYDVKM. The CDR3 loop spans 13 amino acids. V was shortened by 7 bases and J by 9 bases, with 19 bases between the two germline ends. The material sequenced was peripheral blood, taken on day 0 of AZD1222 vaccination. This TCR was sampled from an adult in good health. The V and J genes are TRBV28 and TRBJ2-7, with TRBD2 as a possible D gene (7 bases). This chain's CDR3 is CASIQRGRGGQYF. In DNA, the CDR3 is TGTGCCAGCATACAGCGAGGAAGGGGGGGGCAGTACTTC.